The 30 T cell receptor beta chains below come from one sample, sequenced in a study of cytomegalovirus exposure and HLA in healthy donors. PCR involved 60 Vbeta and 13 Jbeta primers. Data came from immunoSEQ multiplex PCR; TCRdb stores just in-frame clones and leaves some out. The table includes 200,000 to 250,000 clones, almost 80% detected once. Material: PBMCs. The receptors come from a male donor in good health and CMV-seronegative.

This clone has just a few counts. The chain employs TRBV10-3 and TRBJ2-7, with TRBD1 matching 8 bases. This CDR3 is 14 amino acids long. The ends lost 6 bases at V and 5 bases at J; junction bases unmatched: 9. CDR1 and CDR2 from the germline V gene are ENHRY and SYGVKD. The CDR3 DNA reads as TGTGCCATCAGGAGGACAGGGATTTACGACGAGCAGTACTTC. It yields the protein CAIRRTGIYDEQYF.

The rearrangement links TRBV14 to TRBJ2-6; D is perhaps TRBD1 (6 bases). Trimming removed 2 bases from V and 0 bases from J, with 17 bases in between. The CDR3 covers 19 residues. Germline CDR1 is SGHDN and CDR2 is FVKESK. As DNA, the CDR3 is TGTGCCAGCAGCCAAAACGGCAGACAGGAGAGCTCTGGGGCCAACGTCCTGACTTTC. It encodes CASSQNGRQESSGANVLTF.

This clone was recorded a few times. The rearrangement links TRBV7-6 to TRBJ1-4; weak D call: TRBD1 (6 bases). Germline V gives CDR1 SGHVS, CDR2 FNYEAQ. This CDR3 is built from 17 residues. Trimming stripped 2 bases from V and 0 bases from J, with 13 bases between. The CDR3 protein is CASSLYTRTATNEKLFF. The CDR3 nucleotides read TGTGCCAGCAGCTTATATACTCGGACAGCAACTAATGAAAAACTGTTTTTT.

This chain connects TRBV10-2 to TRBJ1-2, with 9 bases identical to TRBD1. CDR1 and CDR2 (germline): WSHSY, SAAADI. This CDR3 region has 14 residues. The V segment lost 7 bases and the J segment 8 bases; nucleotides outside the gene matches: 11. The CDR3 loop is CASTEIQGTGGYTF. The DNA for the CDR3 is TGCGCCAGCACGGAAATACAGGGGACAGGGGGCTACACCTTC.

The gene calls are TRBV6-6 and TRBJ1-2; D may be TRBD1 (6 bases). CDR1 and CDR2 (germline): MNHNY, SVGAGI (reference sequence). The CDR3 contains 14 residues. V lost 5 bases to trimming and J lost 8 bases, with 18 bases between them. CDR3 protein: CASSRRTDRGGYTF. The CDR3 nucleotides read TGTGCCAGCAGTCGACGGACAGACCGCGGGGGCTACACCTTC.

The J gene is TRBJ2-7, the V gene TRBV29-1, with TRBD1 identical over 7 bases. CDR3 length equals 13 residues. From germline, CDR1 is SQVTM and CDR2 ANQGSEA. The junction had 8 bases not matched to a gene; V was cut back by 5 bases and J by 4 bases. The DNA for the CDR3 is TGCAGCGTTAGATCAGGGGGATCTTACGAGCAGTACTTC. Its protein is CSVRSGGSYEQYF.

The chain links TRBV18 to TRBJ2-7, with D maybe TRBD1 (5 bases). This CDR3 contains 15 residues. The V end lost 6 bases, the J end lost 2 bases, and 17 bases lay between the germline ends. CDR1 and CDR2 (germline): KGHSH, LQKENI. The CDR3 protein is CASSLGASSTYEQYF. The CDR3 DNA sequence: TGTGCCAGCTCCCTAGGGGCCAGCTCGACCTACGAGCAGTACTTC.

V and J are TRBV19 and TRBJ1-1; 10 bases match TRBD1. The CDR3 spans 15 residues. Per germline, CDR1 LNHDA and CDR2 SQIVND (reference sequence). V shed 5 bases and J 5 bases; nucleotides not matched to a gene: 8. The CDR3, as DNA: TGTGCCAGTAGTGAAGACAGGGGGCTCCAAACTGAAGCTTTCTTT. Protein sequence: CASSEDRGLQTEAFF.

Only a few counts were recorded for this clone. V and J are TRBV9 and TRBJ2-3; 8 bases map to TRBD2. The V gene's germline CDR1 is SGDLS and CDR2 YYNGEE. Unmatched junction bases numbered 4, after V lost 4 bases and J lost 3 bases. This CDR3 spans 14 amino acids. The CDR3, as DNA: TGTGCCAGCAGCCTAAGCGGGAGAACAGATACGCAGTATTTT. Amino acids: CASSLSGRTDTQYF.

This chain uses TRBV6-1 with TRBJ2-1, with TRBD1 identical over 7 bases. V shed 8 bases, J shed 0 bases, and the junction held 4 bases outside the gene matches. The CDR3 has 14 residues. Per the germline V gene, CDR1 is MNHNS and CDR2 is SASEGT. CDR3 protein: CASATGSSYNEQFF. The CDR3 DNA sequence: TGTGCCAGCGCGACAGGGAGCTCCTACAATGAGCAGTTCTTC.

This sequence joins TRBV27 and TRBJ1-1; TRBD1 matches 10 bases. The V and J ends lost 1 base and 6 bases, in that order; junction bases with no gene match: 5. The V gene's germline CDR1 is MNHEY and CDR2 SMNVEV (reference sequence). This CDR3 has 15 residues. For the CDR3, the DNA is TGTGCCAGCAGTTTATGGAGACAGGGGGCCCCTGAAGCTTTCTTT. Protein: CASSLWRQGAPEAFF.

V is TRBV7-6 and J is TRBJ1-1, with 11 bases fitting TRBD1. Germline CDR1 is SGHVS and CDR2 is FNYEAQ. The CDR3 extends over 14 amino acids. V gave up 6 bases and J gave up 7 bases; unmatched junction bases: 7. The CDR3 region has the DNA TGTGCCAGCAGTTCAGGACAGGGGGCTGTTGAAGCTTTCTTT. This translates into CASSSGQGAVEAFF.

V and J are TRBV5-1 and TRBJ2-7; 9 nucleotides match TRBD2. Germline V gene data show CDR1 as SGHRS and CDR2 as YFSETQ. This CDR3 contains 16 residues. The V and J ends lost 4 bases and 1 base, in that order; junction bases with no gene match: 9. The CDR3 coding sequence is TGCGCCAGCAGCATTACGACTAGCGGACCGTCCTACGAGCAGTACTTC. Translated: CASSITTSGPSYEQYF.

This sequence joins TRBV19 and TRBJ1-1, with TRBD1 matching 7 bases. The CDR3 totals 15 residues. V lost 7 bases, J lost 5 bases, and 13 bases stayed unmatched. Germline-derived CDR1 and CDR2 are LNHDA and SQIVND (reference sequence). DNA of the CDR3: TGTGCCAGTATTGGACCGGGACAGCTGGATACTGAAGCTTTCTTT. Encoded protein: CASIGPGQLDTEAFF.

V is TRBV7-3 and J is TRBJ2-7, with TRBD2 matching over 7 bases. This CDR3 contains 13 residues. Germline CDR1 and CDR2: SGHTA and FQGTGA. V was clipped by 5 bases and J by 4 bases; unmatched bases: 5. The CDR3 protein is CASSSGAGYEQYF. The CDR3 DNA is TGTGCCAGCAGCAGCGGGGCGGGGTACGAGCAGTACTTC. The variable domain in full, with the rest retrieved from reference TRBV7-3 and TRBJ2-7, is GAGVSQTPSNKVTEKGKYVELRCDPISGHTALYWYRQSLGQGPEFLIYFQGTGAADDSGLPNDRFFAVRPEGSVSTLKIQRTERGDSAVYLCASSSGAGYEQYFGPGTRLTVT.

This clone showed up just a few times. The chain has TRBV6-1 and TRBJ2-7; TRBD1 aligns across 7 bases. The CDR3 covers 13 residues. CDR1 is MNHNS, CDR2 SASEGT, per germline. Losses at the gene ends were 10 bases for V and 0 bases for J; bases not matched to a gene: 6. CDR3 bases: TGTGCCACTCGGGGACAGAGCTCCTACGAGCAGTACTTC. Protein sequence: CATRGQSSYEQYF.

The V call is TRBV7-2, the J call TRBJ2-5; D ambiguous. Germline V gene lookup returns CDR1 SGHTA and CDR2 FQGNSA. V was cut by 5 bases and J by 5 bases, with 15 bases left in between. This CDR3 region has 14 residues. The CDR3 sequence: CASSGGSRSETQYF. The CDR3 coding sequence is TGTGCCAGCAGCGGTGGTTCTAGGTCGGAGACCCAGTACTTC.

In its sample, this clone was seen once. The chain carries TRBV2 and TRBJ2-7, with D uncertain. CDR1 SNHLY and CDR2 FYNNEI come from the germline V gene. V lost 5 bases to trimming and J lost 7 bases, with 21 bases between them. The CDR3 is 15 amino acids. The DNA of the CDR3 is TGTGCCAGCAGTCCCAGTGCGGCTAGTTTGTCGGAGCAGTACTTC. Its protein product is CASSPSAASLSEQYF.

The chain recombines TRBV7-3 with TRBJ2-3; 11 nucleotides match TRBD2. Germline assignment: CDR1 SGHTA and CDR2 FQGTGA. Germline trimming cut 4 bases from V and 2 bases from J; bases unmatched to any gene: 5. This CDR3 has 16 residues. The CDR3 DNA is TGTGCCAGCAGCTCGTGGACTAGCGGGCCCACAGATACGCAGTATTTT. Translation: CASSSWTSGPTDTQYF.

The chain recombines TRBV19 with TRBJ2-1; TRBD2 aligns across 11 bases. Per germline, CDR1 LNHDA and CDR2 SQIVND (reference sequence). This CDR3 is built from 16 residues. The junction had 5 bases not matched to a gene; V was cut back by 4 bases and J by 3 bases. CDR3 sequence (DNA): TGTGCCAGTAGTAGGCCGGGACTAGCGGACTACAATGAGCAGTTCTTC. Translated: CASSRPGLADYNEQFF.

The sample holds a few counts of this clone. V is TRBV5-1 and J is TRBJ1-5; TRBD1 matches at 8 bases. CDR3 size: 15 residues. V lost 0 bases, J lost 7 bases, and 6 bases stayed unmatched. Germline V gene data show CDR1 as SGHRS and CDR2 as YFSETQ. The CDR3 region is CASSLDGQGAQPQHF. The CDR3 DNA follows: TGCGCCAGCAGCTTGGACGGGCAGGGGGCCCAGCCCCAGCATTTT.

The chain couples TRBV7-2 to TRBJ2-7; 7 bases are a match to TRBD2. Germline V gene data show CDR1 as SGHTA and CDR2 as FQGNSA. V lost 5 bases, J lost 5 bases, and 12 bases stayed unmatched. The CDR3 runs to 15 residues. The CDR3 bases are TGTGCCAGCAGCAAGGACGGCGGGAGAAGGAACGAGCAGTACTTC. It specifies CASSKDGGRRNEQYF.

V usage is TRBV25-1 and J usage is TRBJ2-7, with D possibly matching TRBD1 (6 bases). The CDR3 runs 14 residues. Trimming took off 3 bases at V and 1 base at J, with 10 bases between the two ends. The germline V gene has CDR1 MGHDK and CDR2 SYGVNS. CDR3 protein: CASSDRDKSYEQYF. The CDR3 DNA reads TGTGCCAGCAGTGACCGGGACAAGTCCTACGAGCAGTACTTC.

The chain carries TRBV5-1 and TRBJ1-1, with no clear D. Germline V CDR1 and CDR2: SGHRS, YFSETQ. This CDR3 comprises 12 residues. V lost 1 base to trimming and J lost 8 bases, with 9 bases between them. In nucleotides, the CDR3 is TGCGCCAGCAGCTTGAGAGGATTCGAAGCTTTCTTT. Its protein product is CASSLRGFEAFF.

The chain combines TRBV6-4 with TRBJ1-1, with 9 positions matching TRBD1. V was pared by 8 bases and J by 5 bases, with 6 bases of the junction left unmatched. Germline assignment: CDR1 MRHNA and CDR2 SNTAGT. The CDR3 length is 13 residues. As DNA, the CDR3 is TGTGCCAGCGGGACAGGGCCAGGAACTGAAGCTTTCTTT. Translated: CASGTGPGTEAFF.

The chain has TRBV7-9 and TRBJ1-1; D possibly corresponds to TRBD1 (5 bases). The CDR3 is 15 residues long. Germline CDR1 SEHNR, CDR2 FQNEAQ (reference sequence). The ends were cut back, 0 bases at V and 7 bases at J, with 15 bases in the middle. CDR3 in DNA: TGTGCCAGCAGCTTAGCGCAGGGCGGTGCGCTTGAAGCTTTCTTT. Translation gives CASSLAQGGALEAFF.

The chain has TRBV7-8 and TRBJ2-1; D not certain. The ends were cut back, 5 bases at V and 4 bases at J, with 3 bases in the middle. CDR3 size: 11 residues. Germline-derived CDR1 and CDR2 are SGHVS and FQNEAQ. The CDR3 nucleotides are TGTGCCAGCAGCGCGTACAATGAGCAGTTCTTC. Translating gives CASSAYNEQFF.

The chain combines TRBV19 with TRBJ2-3, with 11 bases fitting TRBD2. From germline, CDR1 is LNHDA and CDR2 SQIVND (reference sequence). Unmatched junction bases numbered 8, after V lost 1 base and J lost 8 bases. CDR3 size: 16 residues. The CDR3 reads CASSIAGTSGGPTQYF. CDR3 bases: TGTGCCAGTAGTATAGCTGGGACTAGCGGAGGACCTACGCAGTATTTT.

The chain recombines TRBV19 with TRBJ1-2, with a possible D match to TRBD1 (6 bases). The germline CDR1 and CDR2 sequences are LNHDA and SQIVND (reference sequence). This CDR3 is built from 13 residues. V lost 3 bases and J lost 8, with 13 bases in between. The CDR3: CASSIGQKRGYTF. The CDR3 nucleotides are TGTGCCAGTAGTATTGGACAGAAAAGGGGCTACACCTTC.

This clone has a handful of counts. The V gene is TRBV6-5, the J gene TRBJ2-5; TRBD1 agrees at 7 bases. The length of the CDR3 is 13 residues. J lost 5 bases, V lost 5 bases, and 5 bases had no gene match. Looked up from germline, CDR1 is MNHEY and CDR2 is SVGAGI. CDR3: CASSPTGSETQYF. The CDR3 region has the DNA TGTGCCAGCAGTCCGACAGGGTCTGAGACCCAGTACTTC.